This TCR beta chain was sequenced in a study of blood T cell repertoires in COVID-19. Study information: There were acute and convalescent COVID-19 samples, and they came from the United States, Italy and Spain.

V gave up 8 bases and J gave up 0 bases, with 8 bases separating them. CDR3 length: 13 amino acids. Germline V gene data show CDR1 as MNHEY and CDR2 as SVGAGI. Original data processing: For nucleated cells, counts were estimated from reference gene primer amplification. The data were produced by immunoSEQ multiplex PCR, yet TCRdb's version contains in-frame clones alone and is incomplete. V and J calls and clone size are as listed in that table; D and trimming were resolved from the DNA. The sample lists under 80,000 clones, roughly 80% occurring once. With respect to this clone: Other DNA sequences in this sample translate to the same CDR3.

The sequenced sample was peripheral blood. The origin of this receptor is a human donor in a cohort sampled during active COVID-19. The V gene is TRBV6-5, the J gene TRBJ1-5; TRBD1 might be the D (5 bases). The CDR3, as DNA: TGTGCCAGCGGGGGGTATAGCAATCAGCCCCAGCATTTT. Protein: CASGGYSNQPQHF.